The source of this T cell receptor (beta chain) is a study of T cells in Graves' hyperthyroidism and ophthalmopathy (dated by TCRdb to between 2018 and 2020). About the full investigation: Peripheral blood samples were taken at the time of initial diagnosis, prior to any treatment. TCR V-J signatures able to tell the groups apart were searched for in a discovery cohort of 90 to 100 patients, of whom approximately 40 had Graves' ophthalmopathy and under 65 had stable Graves' hyperthyroidism. Prospective prediction of ophthalmopathy was tested in an independent validation cohort consisting of 18 hyperthyroidism patients and some 17 patients who later progressed to ophthalmopathy. The approximately 100 discovery patients were divided at random into training and test sets in a 7:3 ratio. In addition, the study compared T-cell repertoires in thyroid tissue and in blood from roughly six Graves' hyperthyroidism patients. Once sampling was done, hyperthyroidism patients were given methimazole at a starting dose of 30 mg daily, whereas ophthalmopathy patients were given high-dose intravenous methylprednisolone. The paper describes TCR Vbeta CDR3 sequencing of more than 120 peripheral blood samples, made up of 40 to 45 ophthalmopathy patients, around 78 hyperthyroidism patients and roughly 17 progressor patients. Study-wide conclusions, independent of this receptor: In validation, the model predicted progression to ophthalmopathy a median of around six months before onset, with approximately 68% sensitivity and roughly 73% specificity. Sample size was not statistically predetermined, and investigators were not blinded to group allocation. Most expanded thyroid clonotypes (frequency above 0.001) were also found in blood, which suggests that blood repertoires may mirror thyroid immune responses. In cross-validation, a model built on a 13 V-J signature told ophthalmopathy apart from stable hyperthyroidism with just under 90% sensitivity and around 84% specificity, and in testing the same model reached 80%/75%.

Graves' hyperthyroidism was defined as stable when no progression to ophthalmopathy occurred over 18 months of follow-up. The hyperthyroidism patients were between 18 and 65 years old and newly diagnosed, with a disease duration of less than 2 months. Patients with uncontrolled infections, other autoimmune diseases, pregnancy or lactation were excluded. Diagnoses were established on the basis of clinical symptoms, serum thyroxine and TRAb, thyroid ultrasound, and orbital computed tomography. PBMCs were isolated from about 10 ml of fresh peripheral blood by Ficoll-Paque density gradient centrifugation. Trizol reagent was used to extract total RNA, and RNA quality was then checked on an Agilent 2100 Bioanalyzer. The CDR3 numbers 14 residues from cysteine through phenylalanine. The CDR3 DNA has 42 bases and is translated from base 1. From V the trimming removes 4 bases and from J it removes 0 bases, while the gene matches leave 3 bases of the junction unaccounted for. Based on the germline V gene, the CDR1 and CDR2 sequences are SGHRS and YFSETQ.

The TCR beta CDR3 regions were amplified from the RNA transcripts. The TCR CDR3 was subjected to a first round of RT-PCR using the HTBI primer set and the Qiagen OneStep RT-PCR kit. Libraries were constructed in a second round of multiplex PCR, after which size selection and purification were carried out. Sequencing of the libraries was done on an Illumina HiSeq2000 using paired-end 100 bp reads. On the authors' methods: SOAPnuke was used to process the raw data, with reads discarded if the reads contained adapters or uncalled bases, had a mean Phred below 15, or lacked an exact constant-primer or identifier match. COPE v1.2.5 was used to merge the high-quality paired reads, and each unique nucleotide sequence was defined as a clonotype. MiTCR v1.1 was used to align clonotypes to the IMGT TRBV, TRBD and TRBJ reference segments. Analysis was restricted to V-J combinations with a frequency above 0.0001, which covered roughly 99% of repertoires. The TCS score was defined as the ratio of F50 (clonal expansion) to E x V (chaos), calculated using BLOSUM62-based TCRdist between CDR3 peptides within each V-J. Welch's t-statistics and random forest reduced some 510 V-J features to under 15, which were used in a naive Bayes classifier (R e1071). The public reads were reprocessed in TCRdb via fastp at Q25 and MiXCR, keeping in-frame beta chains. Entries are consolidated by CDR3 protein sequence, retaining the most common genes and DNA. These V and J calls originate from TCRdb's pipeline instead of the authors' own analysis. In this sample the table shows under 350,000 distinct CDR3 sequences, 15% to 20% of which occur a single time. The ten biggest clones cover less than 65% of the sample.

This clonotype was observed a few times. It has no known antigen specificity. Base qualities are not recorded, but no much larger clone differs from it by a single base. The chain uses TRBV5-1 and TRBJ2-7; 8 central bases correspond to TRBD2. The receptor was isolated from a woman aged 45 to 65 with Graves' hyperthyroidism. Sample: blood. The DNA reads TGCGCCAGCAGCGTGAGCGGGAGCTCCTACGAGCAGTACTTC. This encodes CASSVSGSSYEQYF. Joined to the reference TRBV5-1 and TRBJ2-7 proteins, this CDR3 gives the full variable domain: KAGVTQTPRYLIKTRGQQVTLSCSPISGHRSVSWYQQTPGQGLQFLFEYFSETQRNKGNFPGRFSGRQFSNSRSEMNVSTLELGDSALYLCASSVSGSSYEQYFGPGTRLTVT.